Following are 11 T cell receptor beta chains from one sample sequenced in a study of shared clonotypes between healthy human individuals. Measured with immunoSEQ multiplex PCR; TCRdb has only the in-frame clones, and not every one. The sample lists about 2.1 million clones, roughly 95% occurring once. Naive CD8 cells comprised CD45RO-negative, CCR7-positively selected cells, excluding terminally differentiated effector memory CD45RA+ cells. The material sequenced was naive CD8+ T cells from PBMCs. The receptors stem from a young man in good health. Some clones in this sample may be carry-over from other donors' samples.

The rearrangement links TRBV6-1 to TRBJ1-2; TRBD1 matches 7 bases. Germline CDR1 and CDR2: MNHNS and SASEGT. CDR3 size: 13 residues. After removal of 4 bases from V and 5 bases from J, the junction contained 4 bases not matched to a gene. The CDR3 coding sequence is TGTGCCAGCAGTGGACAGGGCCAATATGGCTACACCTTC. It encodes CASSGQGQYGYTF.

The chain has TRBV7-9 and TRBJ2-7, with 7 bases fitting TRBD2. Germline V CDR1 and CDR2: SEHNR, FQNEAQ (reference sequence). The length of the CDR3 is 16 residues. J lost 2 bases, V lost 5 bases, and 12 bases had no gene match. The CDR3 DNA sequence: TGTGCCAGCAGCACCCGCCTTTTGCGGGAGCCCTACGAGCAGTACTTC. Translating gives CASSTRLLREPYEQYF.

For this clone: The identical CDR3 is also encoded by other nucleotide sequences in the sample. The chain combines TRBV28 with TRBJ2-3; possible D gene TRBD2, 6 bases. This CDR3 has 12 amino acids. Trimming took 6 bases from V and 5 from J, leaving 9 bases between them. Germline CDR1 and CDR2: MDHEN and SYDVKM. CDR3 sequence (DNA): TGTGCCAGCAGCAGACTAGTAGATACGCAGTATTTT. This gives the protein CASSRLVDTQYF.

The rearrangement joins TRBV28 to TRBJ1-5; D unclear. The germline V and J ends were trimmed by 6 bases and 9 bases, with 12 bases remaining between them. Germline assignment: CDR1 MDHEN and CDR2 SYDVKM. This CDR3 has 12 residues. In nucleotides, the CDR3 is TGTGCCAGCAGCCATGAACCTGTGCCCCAGCATTTT. Translating it yields CASSHEPVPQHF.

The chain carries TRBV28 and TRBJ2-1; 8 bases are shared with TRBD2. The V gene's germline CDR1 is MDHEN and CDR2 SYDVKM. The ends lost 6 bases at V and 3 bases at J; junction bases unmatched: 13. The CDR3 runs 17 residues. CDR3 bases: TGTGCCAGCAGATCTCGGCAGTTAGCGGGATACTACAATGAGCAGTTCTTC. Its protein product is CASRSRQLAGYYNEQFF.

This clone has only one observation. The rearrangement uses TRBV15 and TRBJ2-5; TRBD1 or TRBD2 may be the D gene (7 bases each). In germline, CDR1 is LNHNV, CDR2 YYDKDF (reference sequence). With 1 base removed from V and 4 bases from J, the gap between germline ends came to 13 bases. CDR3 size: 15 residues. The CDR3 DNA is TGTGCCACCAGCAGAGCGGGCAGGGGGGGAGAGACCCAGTACTTC. It codes for CATSRAGRGGETQYF.

The rearrangement links TRBV27 to TRBJ2-1; D gene ambiguous. Germline assignment: CDR1 MNHEY and CDR2 SMNVEV (reference sequence). The V end was cut by 4 bases, the J end by 2 bases, with 15 bases between. This CDR3 contains 16 residues. CDR3 in amino acids: CASSSSPERAYNEQFF. In DNA form, the CDR3 reads TGTGCCAGCAGTTCCTCACCGGAGAGAGCCTACAATGAGCAGTTCTTC.

V gene TRBV11-2 combines with J gene TRBJ2-1, with a possible D match to TRBD1 (5 bases). CDR1 is SGHAT, CDR2 FQNNGV, per germline. This CDR3 comprises 15 residues. V lost 0 bases and J lost 1, with 7 bases in between. CDR3 sequence: CASSLDPGSYNEQFF. The DNA of the CDR3 is TGTGCCAGCAGCTTAGACCCAGGGTCCTACAATGAGCAGTTCTTC.

The gene calls are TRBV29-1 and TRBJ2-1; D might be TRBD2 (5 bases). Between the trimmed V and J ends, which lost 3 bases and 7 bases, there was a span of 19 bases. Per the germline V gene, CDR1 is SQVTM and CDR2 is ANQGSEA. CDR3 length: 15 amino acids. The DNA of the CDR3 is TGCAGCGTTGACCTCGGTCTTTCCCCGGGGAATGAGCAGTTCTTC. Its protein product is CSVDLGLSPGNEQFF.

The J gene is TRBJ1-1, the V gene TRBV5-1; no reliable D call. Germline assignment: CDR1 SGHRS and CDR2 YFSETQ. V dropped 0 bases and J dropped 6 bases, with 12 bases sitting between them. This CDR3 is 14 amino acids long. CDR3 bases: TGCGCCAGCAGCTTGGGGCGGAATAGCCCTGAAGCTTTCTTT. Its translation is CASSLGRNSPEAFF.

The genes are TRBV2 and TRBJ1-5; D remains unclear. CDR1 SNHLY and CDR2 FYNNEI come from the germline V gene. V gave up 2 bases and J gave up 0 bases, with 2 bases separating them. This CDR3 has 13 amino acids. The CDR3 nucleotides are TGTGCCAGCAGTGAAAGTAGCAATCAGCCCCAGCATTTT. It translates to CASSESSNQPQHF.